A single sample is the source of the 12 T cell receptor beta chains below, sequenced in a study of blood T cells in healthy people across ages. Primed by a sample-barcoded 5' primer and a J-beta primer mix, a second PCR proceeded for roughly 6 to 12 cycles. TCRdb reanalysed the 5' RACE reads using MiXCR and keeps one entry per CDR3 protein. The sample carries about 970,000 distinct CDR3 sequences, roughly half recorded once. Sequences were obtained from blood. Receptors were obtained from a woman aged 55-70 years in good health.

This clonotype was detected only a few times. The rearrangement links TRBV3-1 to TRBJ2-5; a weak D match, TRBD2 (6 bases). V gave up 3 bases and J gave up 0 bases, with 8 bases separating them. This CDR3 has 14 residues. Germline loops: CDR1 LGHDT, CDR2 YNNKEL (reference sequence). CDR3 region: CASSHRTNQETQYF. The CDR3 bases are TGTGCCAGCAGCCACCGGACTAACCAAGAGACCCAGTACTTC.

In its sample, this clonotype was seen a few times. The chain recombines TRBV7-9 with TRBJ2-7; TRBD2 might be the D (6 bases). The V and J ends lost 0 bases and 7 bases respectively, with 13 bases between them. CDR3 length: 14 amino acids. The germline V gene encodes CDR1 SEHNR and CDR2 FQNEAQ (reference sequence). The CDR3: CASSLAGTVGEQYF. The CDR3 bases are TGTGCCAGCAGCTTAGCGGGGACTGTTGGGGAGCAGTACTTC.

This clonotype was detected a few times. The chain links TRBV6-1 to TRBJ2-5; D is ambiguous. The CDR3 runs 16 residues. CDR1 and CDR2 (germline): MNHNS, SASEGT. Deletions cut 0 bases from V and 5 bases from J, with 16 bases between. As DNA, the CDR3 is TGTGCCAGCAGTGAAGCCCCCAGGTCCCAACGGGAGACCCAGTACTTC. This gives the protein CASSEAPRSQRETQYF.

The chain combines TRBV29-1 with TRBJ1-1; D unresolved. This CDR3 comprises 12 residues. V was pared by 4 bases and J by 0 bases, with 6 bases between. Germline CDR1 and CDR2: SQVTM and ANQGSEA. DNA for the CDR3: TGCAGCGTTGTGTCCGTGAACACTGAAGCTTTCTTT. Translated: CSVVSVNTEAFF.

Only a few counts were recorded for this clonotype. The rearrangement links TRBV29-1 to TRBJ2-7; D is tentatively TRBD1 or TRBD2 (5 bases each). The CDR3 has 11 amino acids. Germline assignment: CDR1 SQVTM and CDR2 ANQGSEA. Trimming removed 6 bases from V and 4 bases from J, with 10 bases in between. The CDR3 DNA follows: TGCAGCGTGGGGTGGGGGTACGAGCAGTACTTC. The encoded protein is CSVGWGYEQYF.

CDR3 DNA sequence: TGTGCCAGCTCACCGGTCTTGCAGGGGACCCAGTACTTC. Amino acid sequence: CASSPVLQGTQYF. The chain recombines TRBV18 with TRBJ2-5; D might be TRBD1 (5 bases). The ends were cut back, 3 bases at V and 7 bases at J, with 12 bases in the middle. The germline CDR1 and CDR2 sequences are KGHSH and LQKENI. The CDR3 has 13 residues.

V is TRBV4-1 and J is TRBJ2-5; 8 bases line up with TRBD2. The CDR3 contains 17 residues. The V and J ends lost 2 bases and 11 bases, in that order; junction bases with no gene match: 19. Germline CDR1 reads MGHRA; CDR2 reads YSYEKL. The CDR3 loop reads CASSQSKLSGRYNEQYF. For the CDR3, the DNA is TGCGCCAGCAGCCAATCAAAACTAAGCGGGAGATACAATGAGCAGTACTTC.

The chain couples TRBV12-3 or TRBV12-4 to TRBJ2-7; TRBD1 agrees at 10 bases. CDR3 length: 14 residues. V shed 7 bases, J shed 5 bases, and the junction held 8 bases outside the gene matches. CDR3 sequence reads: CASTPRGTGDEQYF. CDR3 nucleotide sequence: TGTGCCAGCACCCCCCGCGGGACAGGGGACGAGCAGTACTTC.

This clonotype was counted only a few times. This chain connects TRBV7-2 to TRBJ1-5, with D possibly TRBD1 on 5 matching bases. Germline CDR1 and CDR2: SGHTA and FQGNSA. This CDR3 has 13 residues. Trimming took 1 base from V and 8 from J, leaving 9 bases between them. CDR3 nucleotide sequence: TGTGCCAGCAGCTTAGACAGGTCCAAGCCCCAGCATTTT. Residues: CASSLDRSKPQHF.

This rearrangement joins TRBV6-1 to TRBJ1-2, with D possibly being TRBD1 (5 bases). Germline loops: CDR1 MNHNS, CDR2 SASEGT. The CDR3 covers 16 residues. V shed 6 bases and J shed 7 bases, with 24 bases lying between them. The CDR3 DNA reads as TGTGCCAGCAGGGACCCCCCGGGACTCCTAGCTAGTGGCTACACCTTC. Its protein is CASRDPPGLLASGYTF.

This clonotype was found once. The rearrangement links TRBV7-2 to TRBJ1-1; D not resolved. Germline CDR1 and CDR2: SGHTA and FQGNSA. The V end was cut by 5 bases, the J end by 2 bases, with 15 bases between. The CDR3 consists of 15 residues. The CDR3 spells CASSRYRIRNTEAFF. CDR3 DNA sequence: TGTGCCAGCAGCCGATACAGAATACGTAACACTGAAGCTTTCTTT.

The chain employs TRBV20-1 and TRBJ1-6; 7 bases fit TRBD1. Germline V CDR1 and CDR2: DFQATT, SNEGSKA (reference sequence). The CDR3 consists of 15 residues. V shed 4 bases, J shed 9 bases, and the junction held 12 bases outside the gene matches. Here the CDR3 DNA reads TGCAGTGCTAAAGGGTCGACAGGGCGGGTTTCACCCCTCCACTTT. Amino acids: CSAKGSTGRVSPLHF.